This T cell receptor beta chain was recorded in a study of blood T cell repertoires in COVID-19. Source study methods: Reference gene primer amplification yielded estimated nucleated cell counts. Clones were read by immunoSEQ multiplex PCR, and TCRdb kept only the in-frame ones, dropping some. V, J and clone size reflect that table, while D and trimming were determined from the DNA. The repertoire consists of roughly 190,000 clones, with approximately 84% occurring once and the leading ten covering 3.2%. The CDR3 runs to 14 residues. V lost 5 bases and J 8 bases, leaving 18 bases between the germline ends. Germline CDR1 SGHNT, CDR2 YENEEA.

This sequence originates from a woman aged 25 to 45 who had recovered from COVID-19. V usage is TRBV11-3 and J usage is TRBJ2-5; D is perhaps TRBD2 (8 bases). Material for sequencing was PBMCs or T cells enriched from blood (not recorded which). The CDR3: CASSRGGQLETQYF. The CDR3 nucleotides are TGTGCCAGCAGCCGGGGGGGACAGCTAGAAACCCAGTACTTC.